These 10 T cell receptor beta chains originate from one sample sequenced in a study of T cell responses to AZD1222 COVID-19 vaccine. The protocol was immunoSEQ multiplex PCR, while the TCRdb copy is restricted to in-frame clones and leaves out a portion. The sample has 180,000 or so clones, roughly 92% seen once; the top ten hold approximately 0.69%. Sequenced material: peripheral blood, taken on day 0 of AZD1222 vaccination. The receptor set was obtained from an adult in good health.

V usage is TRBV4-1 and J usage is TRBJ2-5; 7 nucleotides agree with TRBD2. CDR3 size: 13 residues. The V and J ends lost 11 bases and 0 bases, in that order; junction bases with no gene match: 6. Germline CDR1 is MGHRA and CDR2 is YSYEKL. The chain's CDR3 is CASRGGYQETQYF. CDR3 DNA sequence: TGCGCCTCTCGGGGAGGGTACCAAGAGACCCAGTACTTC.

This clone was observed once. The rearrangement links TRBV7-2 to TRBJ2-4, with D perhaps assigned TRBD1 or TRBD2 (5 bases each). The CDR3 loop spans 14 amino acids. V gave up 5 bases and J gave up 6 bases, with 14 bases separating them. Germline V gives CDR1 SGHTA, CDR2 FQGNSA. The DNA for the CDR3 is TGTGCCAGCAGCCGGCCGGGGCGCGGAAACATTCAGTACTTC. As protein: CASSRPGRGNIQYF.

The chain employs TRBV7-2 and TRBJ1-2, with a possible D match to TRBD1 (5 bases). V was pared by 2 bases and J by 4 bases, with 8 bases between. The CDR3 has 13 residues. CDR1 is SGHTA, CDR2 FQGNSA, per germline. This CDR3 is CASSLPGLYGYTF. The CDR3 DNA reads as TGTGCCAGCAGCTTACCGGGACTCTATGGCTACACCTTC.

The chain links TRBV24-1 to TRBJ2-1; D not resolved. CDR3 length: 11 amino acids. CDR1 is KGHDR, CDR2 SFDVKD, per germline. With 5 bases removed from V and 7 bases from J, the gap between germline ends came to 5 bases. CDR3: CATSGSNEQFF. The CDR3, as DNA: TGTGCCACCAGTGGTTCGAATGAGCAGTTCTTC.

The V and J genes are TRBV30 and TRBJ1-2; D unclear. The CDR3 has 14 residues. CDR1 and CDR2 (germline): GTSNPN, SVGIG (reference sequence). Deletions cut 5 bases from V and 1 base from J, with 14 bases between. The CDR3 sequence: CAWDVGSSNYGYTF. The CDR3 DNA is TGTGCCTGGGATGTGGGGTCTAGTAACTATGGCTACACCTTC.

V and J are TRBV5-4 and TRBJ2-5; TRBD1 might be the D (5 bases). The CDR3 is 13 residues long. Germline CDR1 is SGHNT and CDR2 is YYREEE (reference sequence). Trimming pared 9 bases from V and 2 bases from J, leaving 14 bases between. DNA of the CDR3: TGTGCCATCAGAAGGACACCTCAAGAGACCCAGTACTTC. It translates to CAIRRTPQETQYF. Complete variable domain (other parts from reference TRBV5-4 and TRBJ2-5): ETGVTQSPTHLIKTRGQQVTLRCSSQSGHNTVSWYQQALGQGPQFIFQYYREEENGRGNFPPRFSGLQFPNYSSELNVNALELDDSALYLCAIRRTPQETQYFGPGTRLLVL.

The chain has TRBV6-5 and TRBJ2-1; a possible D gene is TRBD1 (6 bases). The CDR3 runs to 15 residues. Per the germline V gene, CDR1 is MNHEY and CDR2 is SVGAGI. Trimming pared 6 bases from V and 4 bases from J, leaving 16 bases between. The CDR3 coding sequence is TGTGCCAGCAGAAAACAGGGAGTGACGTACAATGAGCAGTTCTTC. Amino acids: CASRKQGVTYNEQFF.

V and J are TRBV27 and TRBJ1-1; TRBD1 agrees at 8 bases. This CDR3 region has 13 residues. V shed 8 bases and J 5 bases; nucleotides not matched to a gene: 7. From germline, CDR1 is MNHEY and CDR2 SMNVEV (reference sequence). CDR3 in amino acids: CASREDRVTEAFF. CDR3 bases: TGTGCCAGCCGTGAGGACAGGGTGACTGAAGCTTTCTTT.

As regards this clone: Sequence at one end of the junction differs from germline and may be a read error. The V gene is TRBV6-5, the J gene TRBJ1-1; no firm D call. Germline CDR1 reads MNHEY; CDR2 reads SVGAGI. The CDR3 contains 15 residues. Written as DNA, the CDR3 is TGTGCCAGCAGCTCCTTATCGCGCCTGAAGACTGAAGCTTTCTTT. Translating gives CASSSLSRLKTEAFF.

This chain links TRBV5-1 with TRBJ1-4; no definite D call. The germline V and J ends were trimmed by 6 bases and 15 bases, with 12 bases remaining between them. Looked up from germline, CDR1 is SGHRS and CDR2 is YFSETQ. CDR3 length: 10 amino acids. CDR3 loop: CASTGRRVFF. The CDR3 nucleotides read TGCGCCAGCACAGGACGGCGGGTGTTTTTT. Combining the CDR3 with reference TRBV5-1 and TRBJ1-4 gives the whole variable domain KAGVTQTPRYLIKTRGQQVTLSCSPISGHRSVSWYQQTPGQGLQFLFEYFSETQRNKGNFPGRFSGRQFSNSRSEMNVSTLELGDSALYLCASTGRRVFFGSGTQLSVL.